This T cell receptor beta chain was identified in a study of regulatory T cells in long-lasting Graves disease. Study-level information: Graves' patients, diagnosed recently, had received antithyroid drugs under 3 months.

This clonotype was counted at least ten times. This sample's time point: newly diagnosed GD, antithyroid drugs for less than 3 months. Making the TCR library involved RNA that had been extracted from PBMCs. Germline loops: CDR1 SGHNT, CDR2 YYREEE (reference sequence). J was trimmed by 11 bases and V by 2 bases; bases with no gene match: 9. The CDR3 sequence is 15 residues long. iRepertoire HTBI primers and Arm-PCR of CDR3 regions built TCR beta libraries. From the multiplex PCR reads, TCRdb called clonotypes with MiXCR, one entry per CDR3 protein. Of 550,000 to 700,000 distinct CDR3 sequences in the sample, roughly 15% are singletons; the top ten hold around 12%. These same records also appear under a second study, on T cells in Graves' hyperthyroidism and ophthalmopathy. That source adds: Blood samples included most of the expanded thyroid clonotypes exceeding 0.001.

The source was peripheral blood mononuclear cells (PBMCs), collected at new diagnosis, from a patient treated with antithyroid drugs. The chain joins TRBV5-4 to TRBJ2-1; 11 nucleotides match TRBD2. This clonotype was sampled from a man younger than 30 with Graves disease. The CDR3 sequence: CASSFLAGGGPKQFF. As DNA, the CDR3 is TGTGCCAGCAGCTTTCTAGCGGGAGGAGGCCCAAAGCAGTTCTTC.